These T cell receptor beta chains were read from a single sample in a study of radiation and T cells in renal cell carcinoma. Data came from immunoSEQ multiplex PCR; TCRdb stores just in-frame clones and leaves some out. The sample has roughly 130,000 clones, more than 75% seen once; the top ten hold more than 5%. This sample comprised blood, obtained from a patient whose treatment included radiotherapy and nephrectomy. The receptor set was obtained from a woman aged 70-85 years with renal cell carcinoma. Both conserved end residues are part of each CDR3. A D gene is named only where the DNA matches it firmly. Clone size is given for some rows only: seen once, a few or many times, or a class if the clone is expanded.

j_call: TRBJ1-5; d_call: -; clone_size: -; v_call: TRBV28; cdr3_nt: TGTGCCAGCAGCCGGGACGGAGATCAGCCCCAGCATTTT; cdr3_aa: CASSRDGDQPQHF
j_call: TRBJ2-1; d_call: TRBD2; clone_size: -; v_call: TRBV9; cdr3_nt: TGTGCCAGCAGCGTAGCGGCCAGCGGGGGGAAAAATGAGCAGTTCTTC; cdr3_aa: CASSVAASGGKNEQFF
j_call: TRBJ2-2; d_call: -; clone_size: -; v_call: TRBV5-1; cdr3_nt: TGCGCCAGCAGCCTAGGGGGGGCCGGGGAGCTGTTTTTT; cdr3_aa: CASSLGGAGELFF
j_call: TRBJ1-6; d_call: -; clone_size: -; v_call: TRBV2; cdr3_nt: TGTGCCAGCAGGCCTGGGGGCAGCTATAATTCACCCCTCCACTTT; cdr3_aa: CASRPGGSYNSPLHF
j_call: TRBJ2-6; d_call: -; clone_size: -; v_call: TRBV5-4; cdr3_nt: TGTGCCAGCAGCTTGGACTCTGGGGCCAACGTCCTGACTTTC; cdr3_aa: CASSLDSGANVLTF
j_call: TRBJ2-5; d_call: TRBD2; clone_size: -; v_call: TRBV10-3; cdr3_nt: TGTGCCAGTCTAGCGGGGGGCTCGGAGACCCAGTACTTC; cdr3_aa: CASLAGGSETQYF
j_call: TRBJ1-1; d_call: TRBD1; clone_size: -; v_call: TRBV19; cdr3_nt: TGTGCCAGTACAGGGGGGGTTATGAACACTGAAGCTTTCTTT; cdr3_aa: CASTGGVMNTEAFF
j_call: TRBJ1-1; d_call: -; clone_size: -; v_call: TRBV9; cdr3_nt: TGTGCCAGCAGCGTAGGGTTCAGGGTGAACACTGAAGCTTTCTTT; cdr3_aa: CASSVGFRVNTEAFF
j_call: TRBJ2-5; d_call: TRBD1; clone_size: -; v_call: TRBV27; cdr3_nt: TGTGCCAGCAGTTTCCTTCCCCAGGCAGGGGGCGTTGAGACCCAGTACTTC; cdr3_aa: CASSFLPQAGGVETQYF
j_call: TRBJ2-5; d_call: -; clone_size: -; v_call: TRBV7-3; cdr3_nt: TGTGCCAGCAGCTTACTTGGGGGACAAGAGACCCAGTACTTC; cdr3_aa: CASSLLGGQETQYF
j_call: TRBJ2-5; d_call: -; clone_size: -; v_call: TRBV7-8; cdr3_nt: TGTGCCAGCAGCTTTTCAGCCTTTGGGGAGACCCAGTACTTC; cdr3_aa: CASSFSAFGETQYF
j_call: TRBJ1-5; d_call: -; clone_size: -; v_call: TRBV6-1; cdr3_nt: TGTGCCAGCAGTGAAGCGCATTGGGCAGGGTTGTATCAGCCCCAGCATTTT; cdr3_aa: CASSEAHWAGLYQPQHF
j_call: TRBJ1-4; d_call: TRBD1; clone_size: -; v_call: TRBV5-1; cdr3_nt: TGCGCCAGCAGCTCCGGGACAGAGCTGGAAAAACTGTTTTTT; cdr3_aa: CASSSGTELEKLFF
j_call: TRBJ2-1; d_call: -; clone_size: -; v_call: TRBV9; cdr3_nt: TGTGCCAGCAGCGCGGACACAGCCGTCTACAATGAGCAGTTCTTC; cdr3_aa: CASSADTAVYNEQFF
j_call: TRBJ2-3; d_call: -; clone_size: -; v_call: TRBV2; cdr3_nt: TGTGCCAGCAGAGTACTGGCGGGGGCGGTGGATACGCAGTATTTT; cdr3_aa: CASRVLAGAVDTQYF
j_call: TRBJ2-7; d_call: -; clone_size: -; v_call: TRBV6-5; cdr3_nt: TGTGCCAGCAGTTACGGACAGCAACAGTACTTC; cdr3_aa: CASSYGQQQYF
j_call: TRBJ1-5; d_call: -; clone_size: -; v_call: TRBV12-5; cdr3_nt: TGTGCTAGTGGTTTGGGGCCGGGTCAGCCCCAGCATTTT; cdr3_aa: CASGLGPGQPQHF
j_call: TRBJ1-1; d_call: -; clone_size: once; v_call: TRBV7-6; cdr3_nt: TGTGCCAGCAGCTTATCCGGGTTTACTGAAGCTTTCTTT; cdr3_aa: CASSLSGFTEAFF
j_call: TRBJ1-3; d_call: -; clone_size: -; v_call: TRBV7-9; cdr3_nt: TGTGCCAGCAGCTTAGAGCGTCTCTCTGGAAACACCATATATTTT; cdr3_aa: CASSLERLSGNTIYF
j_call: TRBJ2-5; d_call: TRBD1; clone_size: -; v_call: TRBV18; cdr3_nt: TGTGCCAGCTCAGCACAGGGGGCGTCAGAGACCCAGTACTTC; cdr3_aa: CASSAQGASETQYF
j_call: TRBJ1-1; d_call: -; clone_size: -; v_call: TRBV6-5; cdr3_nt: TGTGCCAGCAGTTATAGGAAGGGGGGTACTGAAGCTTTCTTT; cdr3_aa: CASSYRKGGTEAFF
j_call: TRBJ1-1; d_call: -; clone_size: once; v_call: TRBV30; cdr3_nt: TGTGCCTGGAGTGTAAGGGTAGGGGGGCCGGGGACTGAAGCTTTCTTT; cdr3_aa: CAWSVRVGGPGTEAFF
j_call: TRBJ1-1; d_call: TRBD1; clone_size: -; v_call: TRBV11-2; cdr3_nt: TGTGCCAGCAGCCTTGGACAGGCGGACACTGAAGCTTTCTTT; cdr3_aa: CASSLGQADTEAFF
j_call: TRBJ2-3; d_call: -; clone_size: -; v_call: TRBV4-3; cdr3_nt: TGCGCCAGCAGCCAAGATCAGTATAACACAGATACGCAGTATTTT; cdr3_aa: CASSQDQYNTDTQYF
j_call: TRBJ1-5; d_call: -; clone_size: -; v_call: TRBV6-5; cdr3_nt: TGTGCCAGCAGGGGGGACGGGGCCTATCAGCCCCAGCATTTT; cdr3_aa: CASRGDGAYQPQHF
j_call: TRBJ2-5; d_call: TRBD2; clone_size: -; v_call: TRBV6-1; cdr3_nt: TGTGCCAGCACTGATGGTGTCGGGGGGGGCCAAGGAGAGACCCAGTACTTC; cdr3_aa: CASTDGVGGGQGETQYF
j_call: TRBJ2-5; d_call: -; clone_size: once; v_call: TRBV5-1; cdr3_nt: TGCGCCAGCAGCTTGTTAATAAGGGAAGAGACCCAGTACTTC; cdr3_aa: CASSLLIREETQYF
j_call: TRBJ2-4; d_call: -; clone_size: -; v_call: TRBV11-3; cdr3_nt: TGTGCCAGCAGCCAGAGGGACATTCAGTACTTC; cdr3_aa: CASSQRDIQYF
j_call: TRBJ1-2; d_call: TRBD1; clone_size: -; v_call: TRBV6-5; cdr3_nt: TGTGCCAGCAGTTACCTGGGACAGGGAGGAGGCTACACCTTC; cdr3_aa: CASSYLGQGGGYTF
j_call: TRBJ1-2; d_call: TRBD1; clone_size: -; v_call: TRBV5-6; cdr3_nt: TGTGCCAGCAGGACAGGGGGCCATGGCTACACCTTC; cdr3_aa: CASRTGGHGYTF
j_call: TRBJ1-2; d_call: TRBD1; clone_size: -; v_call: TRBV7-9; cdr3_nt: TGTGCCAGCAGCCCTAACCGGGACAGGGTCTATGGCTACACCTTC; cdr3_aa: CASSPNRDRVYGYTF
j_call: TRBJ2-2; d_call: TRBD2; clone_size: -; v_call: TRBV18; cdr3_nt: TGTGCCAGCTCACCACTAACTAGCGGGGGAGATAACACCGGGGAGCTGTTTTTT; cdr3_aa: CASSPLTSGGDNTGELFF
j_call: TRBJ2-7; d_call: TRBD1; clone_size: -; v_call: TRBV30; cdr3_nt: TGTGCCGCGCGGGGACAGGGGGGCAACGAGCAGTACTTC; cdr3_aa: CAARGQGGNEQYF
j_call: TRBJ1-5; d_call: TRBD1; clone_size: -; v_call: TRBV19; cdr3_nt: TGTGCCAGTAGTATAGAGTCAGGGGGCGTCGGGCCCCAGCATTTT; cdr3_aa: CASSIESGGVGPQHF
j_call: TRBJ2-5; d_call: -; clone_size: -; v_call: TRBV29-1; cdr3_nt: TGCAGCGTTGAAGCCATCGGGGGCGAGACCCAGTACTTC; cdr3_aa: CSVEAIGGETQYF
j_call: TRBJ1-2; d_call: -; clone_size: -; v_call: TRBV9; cdr3_nt: TGTGCCAGCAGCCCAGGAGGGCTTGGAGGCTACACCTTC; cdr3_aa: CASSPGGLGGYTF
j_call: TRBJ2-2; d_call: TRBD2; clone_size: -; v_call: TRBV7-9; cdr3_nt: TGTGCCAGCAGCACCACTAGCGGGGGGACGACCGGGGAGCTGTTTTTT; cdr3_aa: CASSTTSGGTTGELFF
j_call: TRBJ1-1; d_call: -; clone_size: -; v_call: TRBV6-5; cdr3_nt: TGTGCCAGCAGCCCCTTGGGGAACACTGAAGCTTTCTTT; cdr3_aa: CASSPLGNTEAFF
j_call: TRBJ1-5; d_call: -; clone_size: -; v_call: TRBV30; cdr3_nt: TGTGCCTGGACCCAGGGACGGCGCAATCAGCCCCAGCATTTT; cdr3_aa: CAWTQGRRNQPQHF
j_call: TRBJ1-1; d_call: TRBD1; clone_size: -; v_call: TRBV7-2; cdr3_nt: TGTGCCAGCAGCTTAGGCCCTCGGACAGGGCGCGCTGAAGCTTTCTTT; cdr3_aa: CASSLGPRTGRAEAFF
j_call: TRBJ1-2; d_call: TRBD1; clone_size: once; v_call: TRBV28; cdr3_nt: TGTGCCAGCAGTTTAGGGGGGACAGGGCAATCTCTCTATGGCTACACCTTC; cdr3_aa: CASSLGGTGQSLYGYTF